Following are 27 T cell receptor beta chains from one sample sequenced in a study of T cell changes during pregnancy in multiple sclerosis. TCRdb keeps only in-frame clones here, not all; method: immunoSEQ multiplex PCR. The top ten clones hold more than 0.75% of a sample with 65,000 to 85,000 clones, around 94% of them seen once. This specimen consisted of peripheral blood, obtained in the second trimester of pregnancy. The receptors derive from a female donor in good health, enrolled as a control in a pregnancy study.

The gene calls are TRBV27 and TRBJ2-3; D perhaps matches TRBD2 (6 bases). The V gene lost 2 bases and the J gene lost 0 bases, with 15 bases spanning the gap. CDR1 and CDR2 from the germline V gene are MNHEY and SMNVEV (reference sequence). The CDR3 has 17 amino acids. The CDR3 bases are TGTGCCAGCAGTTTAGGTCCCGCGGGGACGAGCACAGATACGCAGTATTTT. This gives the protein CASSLGPAGTSTDTQYF.

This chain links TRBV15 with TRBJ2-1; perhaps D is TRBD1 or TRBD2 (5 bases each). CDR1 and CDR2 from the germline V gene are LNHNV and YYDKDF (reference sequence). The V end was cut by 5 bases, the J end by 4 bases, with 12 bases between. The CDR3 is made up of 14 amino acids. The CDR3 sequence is CATSRGAIYNEQFF. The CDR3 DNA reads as TGTGCCACCAGCCGAGGGGCCATTTACAATGAGCAGTTCTTC.

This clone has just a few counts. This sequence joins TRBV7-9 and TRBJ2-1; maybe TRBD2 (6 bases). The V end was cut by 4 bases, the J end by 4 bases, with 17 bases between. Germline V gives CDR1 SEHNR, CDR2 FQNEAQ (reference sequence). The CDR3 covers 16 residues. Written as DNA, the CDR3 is TGTGCCAGCAGCTCGGGCGGGACTCCCCATTACAATGAGCAGTTCTTC. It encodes CASSSGGTPHYNEQFF.

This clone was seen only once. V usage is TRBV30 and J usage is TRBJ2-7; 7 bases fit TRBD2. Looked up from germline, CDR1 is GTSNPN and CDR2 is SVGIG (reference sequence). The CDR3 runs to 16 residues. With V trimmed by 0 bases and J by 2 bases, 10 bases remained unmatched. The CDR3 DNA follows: TGTGCCTGGAGTGTATTAGGGCGGGAGAGCCCCTACGAGCAGTACTTC. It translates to CAWSVLGRESPYEQYF.

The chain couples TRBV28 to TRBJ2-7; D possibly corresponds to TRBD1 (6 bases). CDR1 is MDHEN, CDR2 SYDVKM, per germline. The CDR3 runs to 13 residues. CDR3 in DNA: TGTGGCTCGGCAGGGGAGTGGGGCCACGAGCAGTACTTC. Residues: CGSAGEWGHEQYF.

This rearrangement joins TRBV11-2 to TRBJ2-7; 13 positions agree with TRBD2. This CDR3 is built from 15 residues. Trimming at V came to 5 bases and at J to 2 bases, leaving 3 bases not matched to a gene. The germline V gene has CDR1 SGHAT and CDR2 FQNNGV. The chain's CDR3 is CASSPGLAGAYEQYF. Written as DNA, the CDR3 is TGTGCCAGCAGCCCCGGACTAGCGGGAGCCTACGAGCAGTACTTC.

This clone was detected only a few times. The CDR3, as DNA: TGTGCCAGTACGGCAGGGGCTGAAGCTTTCTTT. As protein: CASTAGAEAFF. The rearrangement uses TRBV19 and TRBJ1-1, with D perhaps TRBD1 (6 bases). The CDR3 runs 11 residues. V was clipped by 7 bases and J by 6 bases, with 9 bases between them. The germline V gene encodes CDR1 LNHDA and CDR2 SQIVND (reference sequence). Supplemented by reference TRBV19 and TRBJ1-1, the full variable domain reads DGGITQSPKYLFRKEGQNVTLSCEQNLNHDAMYWYRQDPGQGLRLIYYSQIVNDFQKGDIAEGYSVSREKKESFPLTVTSAQKNPTAFYLCASTAGAEAFFGQGTRLTVV.

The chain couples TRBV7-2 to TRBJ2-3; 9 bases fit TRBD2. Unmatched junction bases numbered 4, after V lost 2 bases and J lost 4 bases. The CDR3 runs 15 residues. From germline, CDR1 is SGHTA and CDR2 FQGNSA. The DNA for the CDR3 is TGTGCCAGCAGCTTAACTCTAGCGGGATCAGATACGCAGTATTTT. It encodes CASSLTLAGSDTQYF.

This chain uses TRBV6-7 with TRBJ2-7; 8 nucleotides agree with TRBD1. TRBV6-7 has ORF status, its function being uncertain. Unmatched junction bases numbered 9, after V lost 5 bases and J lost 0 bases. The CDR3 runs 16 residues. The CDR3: CASSRPTGEVSYEQYF. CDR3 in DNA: TGTGCCAGCAGTCGCCCGACAGGGGAAGTCTCCTACGAGCAGTACTTC.

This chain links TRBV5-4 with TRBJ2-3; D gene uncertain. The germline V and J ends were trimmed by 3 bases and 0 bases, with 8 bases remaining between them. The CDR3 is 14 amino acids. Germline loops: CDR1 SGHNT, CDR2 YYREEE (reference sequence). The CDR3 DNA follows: TGTGCCAGCAGCTCGGGTGGTAGCACAGATACGCAGTATTTT. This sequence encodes CASSSGGSTDTQYF. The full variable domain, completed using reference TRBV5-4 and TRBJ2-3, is ETGVTQSPTHLIKTRGQQVTLRCSSQSGHNTVSWYQQALGQGPQFIFQYYREEENGRGNFPPRFSGLQFPNYSSELNVNALELDDSALYLCASSSGGSTDTQYFGPGTRLTVL.

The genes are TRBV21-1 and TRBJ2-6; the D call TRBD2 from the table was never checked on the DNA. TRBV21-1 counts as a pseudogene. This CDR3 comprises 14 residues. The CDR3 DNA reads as TGTGCCAGCAGCTCCCCTAAGTCGCCCAACGTCCTGACTTTC. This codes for CASSSPKSPNVLTF.

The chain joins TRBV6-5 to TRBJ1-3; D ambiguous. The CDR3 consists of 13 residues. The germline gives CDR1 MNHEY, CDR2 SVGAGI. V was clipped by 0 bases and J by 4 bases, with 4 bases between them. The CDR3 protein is CASSYSQGNTIYF. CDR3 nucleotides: TGTGCCAGCAGTTACTCTCAGGGAAACACCATATATTTT.

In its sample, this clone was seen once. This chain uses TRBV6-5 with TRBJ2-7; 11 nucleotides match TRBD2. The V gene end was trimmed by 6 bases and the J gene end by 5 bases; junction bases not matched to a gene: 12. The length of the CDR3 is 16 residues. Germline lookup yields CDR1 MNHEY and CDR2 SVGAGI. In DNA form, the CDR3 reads TGTGCCAGCAGATACCCATTAGCGGGAGGGTTGGACGAGCAGTACTTC. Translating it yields CASRYPLAGGLDEQYF.

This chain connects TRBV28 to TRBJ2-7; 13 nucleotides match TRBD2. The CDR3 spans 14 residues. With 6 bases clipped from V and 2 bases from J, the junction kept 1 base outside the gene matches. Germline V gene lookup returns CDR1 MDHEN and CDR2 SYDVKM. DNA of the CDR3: TGTGCCAGCAGCGGACTAGCGGGAGCCTACGAGCAGTACTTC. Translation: CASSGLAGAYEQYF.

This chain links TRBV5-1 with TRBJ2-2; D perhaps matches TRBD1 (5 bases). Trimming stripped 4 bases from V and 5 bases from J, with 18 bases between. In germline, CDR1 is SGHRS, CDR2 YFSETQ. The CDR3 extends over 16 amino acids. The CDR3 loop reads CASSPQGGRTTGELFF. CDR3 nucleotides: TGCGCCAGCAGCCCGCAGGGCGGAAGAACAACCGGGGAGCTGTTTTTT.

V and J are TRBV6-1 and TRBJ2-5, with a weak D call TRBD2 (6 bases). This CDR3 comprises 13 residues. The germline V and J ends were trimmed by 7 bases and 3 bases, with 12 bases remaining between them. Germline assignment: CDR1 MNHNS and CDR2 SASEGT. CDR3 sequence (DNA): TGTGCCAGCAATCGGCGGGGTGAAGAGACCCAGTACTTC. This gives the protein CASNRRGEETQYF.

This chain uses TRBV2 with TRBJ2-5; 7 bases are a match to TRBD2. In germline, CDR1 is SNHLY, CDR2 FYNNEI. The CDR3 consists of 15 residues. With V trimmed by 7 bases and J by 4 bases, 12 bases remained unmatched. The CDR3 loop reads CASNQRDPDGETQYF. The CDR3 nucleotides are TGTGCCAGCAATCAGCGGGACCCCGATGGAGAGACCCAGTACTTC.

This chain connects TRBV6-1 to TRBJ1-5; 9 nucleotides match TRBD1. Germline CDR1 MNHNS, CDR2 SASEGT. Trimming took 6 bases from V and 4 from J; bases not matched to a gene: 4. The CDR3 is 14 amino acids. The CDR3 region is CASRATGGNQPQHF. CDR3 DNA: TGTGCCAGCAGGGCGACAGGGGGTAATCAGCCCCAGCATTTT.

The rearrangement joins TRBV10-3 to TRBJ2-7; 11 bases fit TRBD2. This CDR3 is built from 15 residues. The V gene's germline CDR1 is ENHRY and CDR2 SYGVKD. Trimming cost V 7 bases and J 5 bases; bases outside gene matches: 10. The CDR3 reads CAITNSTSGTHEQYF. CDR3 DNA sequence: TGTGCCATCACCAATTCGACTAGCGGGACTCACGAGCAGTACTTC.

The CDR3 loop is CASSLFQAQQPQHF. Written as DNA, the CDR3 is TGTGCCAGCAGCTTGTTTCAGGCCCAACAGCCCCAGCATTTT. The V and J genes are TRBV5-6 and TRBJ1-5; D is uncertain. Germline V gives CDR1 SGHDT, CDR2 YYEEEE. Trimming took off 1 base at V and 7 bases at J, with 12 bases between the two ends. This CDR3 has 14 amino acids.

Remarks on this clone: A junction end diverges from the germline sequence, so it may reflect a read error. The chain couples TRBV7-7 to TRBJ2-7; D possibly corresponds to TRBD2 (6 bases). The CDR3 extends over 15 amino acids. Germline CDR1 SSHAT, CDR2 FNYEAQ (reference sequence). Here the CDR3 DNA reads TGTGCTAGCAGCTTAGGGCGGGACCCATTCTACGAGCAGTACTTC. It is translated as CASSLGRDPFYEQYF.

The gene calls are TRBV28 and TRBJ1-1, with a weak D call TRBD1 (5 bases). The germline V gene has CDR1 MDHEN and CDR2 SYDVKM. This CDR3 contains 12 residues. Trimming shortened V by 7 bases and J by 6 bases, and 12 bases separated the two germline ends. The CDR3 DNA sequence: TGTGCCAGCACCCCAGGGAGGCCTGAAGCTTTCTTT. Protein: CASTPGRPEAFF.

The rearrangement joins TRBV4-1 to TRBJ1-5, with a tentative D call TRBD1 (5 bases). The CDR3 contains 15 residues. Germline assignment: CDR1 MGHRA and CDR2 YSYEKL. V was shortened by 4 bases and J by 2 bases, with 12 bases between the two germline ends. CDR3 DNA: TGCGCCAGCAGCCCCAACATAGGGGGCAATCAGCCCCAGCATTTT. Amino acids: CASSPNIGGNQPQHF.

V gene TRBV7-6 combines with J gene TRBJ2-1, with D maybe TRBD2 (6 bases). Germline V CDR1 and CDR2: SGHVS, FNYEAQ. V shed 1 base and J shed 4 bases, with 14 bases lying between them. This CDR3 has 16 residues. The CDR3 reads CASSLGAAGSYNEQFF. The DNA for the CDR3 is TGTGCCAGCAGCTTAGGCGCGGCGGGAAGTTACAATGAGCAGTTCTTC.

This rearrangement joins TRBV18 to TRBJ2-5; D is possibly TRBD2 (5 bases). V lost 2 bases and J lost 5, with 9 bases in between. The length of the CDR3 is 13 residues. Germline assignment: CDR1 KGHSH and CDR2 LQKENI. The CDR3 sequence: CASSPDYLETQYF. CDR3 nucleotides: TGTGCCAGCTCACCAGACTATCTGGAGACCCAGTACTTC.

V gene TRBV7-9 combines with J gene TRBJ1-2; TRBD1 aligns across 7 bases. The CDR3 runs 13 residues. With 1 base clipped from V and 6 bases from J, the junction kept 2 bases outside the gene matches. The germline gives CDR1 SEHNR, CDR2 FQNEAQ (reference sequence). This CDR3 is CASSLGTGDGYTF. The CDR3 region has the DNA TGTGCCAGCAGCTTAGGCACAGGGGATGGCTACACCTTC.

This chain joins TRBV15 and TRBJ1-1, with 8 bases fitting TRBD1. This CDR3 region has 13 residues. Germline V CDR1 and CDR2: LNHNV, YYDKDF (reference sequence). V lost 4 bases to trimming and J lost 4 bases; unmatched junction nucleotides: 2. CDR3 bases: TGTGCCACCAGCAAAGGACAGGGCACTGAAGCTTTCTTT. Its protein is CATSKGQGTEAFF.